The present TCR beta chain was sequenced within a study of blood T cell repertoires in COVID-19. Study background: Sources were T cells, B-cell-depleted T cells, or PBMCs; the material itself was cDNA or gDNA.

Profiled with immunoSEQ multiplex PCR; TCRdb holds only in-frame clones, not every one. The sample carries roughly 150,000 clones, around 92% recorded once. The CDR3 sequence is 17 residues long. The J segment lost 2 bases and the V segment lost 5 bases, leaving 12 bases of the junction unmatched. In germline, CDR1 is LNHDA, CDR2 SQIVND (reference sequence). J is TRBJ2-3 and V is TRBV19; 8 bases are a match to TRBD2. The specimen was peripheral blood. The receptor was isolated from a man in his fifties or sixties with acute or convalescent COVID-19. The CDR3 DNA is TGTGCCAGTAGTGACCCCCGCGGGGGGATAAACACAGATACGCAGTATTTT. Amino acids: CASSDPRGGINTDTQYF.